The 13 T cell receptor beta chains below all came from one sample that was sequenced in a study of cytomegalovirus exposure and HLA in healthy donors. PCR used 60 Vbeta primers and 13 Jbeta primers. Repertoires were generated with immunoSEQ multiplex PCR, while TCRdb's copy carries only in-frame clones and drops some. This sample's table has approximately 72,000 clones. The specimen sequenced was PBMCs. These TCRs come from a woman aged 40 to 50 in good health and CMV-seropositive.

The CDR3 loop is CASSSRRGTGELFF. CDR3 nucleotides: TGTGCCAGCAGCTCGAGGCGGGGAACCGGGGAGCTGTTTTTT. The chain recombines TRBV11-3 with TRBJ2-2, with a possible D match to TRBD2 (6 bases). CDR1 is SGHNT, CDR2 YENEEA, per germline. The V end was cut by 4 bases, the J end by 5 bases, with 11 bases between. The length of the CDR3 is 14 residues.

The chain couples TRBV5-1 to TRBJ2-3; TRBD2 aligns across 8 bases. Unmatched junction bases numbered 9, after V lost 4 bases and J lost 2 bases. The germline CDR1 and CDR2 sequences are SGHRS and YFSETQ. The CDR3 loop spans 16 amino acids. The CDR3 DNA reads as TGCGCCAGCAGCCCCCGCGTAGCGGGGAACACAGATACGCAGTATTTT. Translation: CASSPRVAGNTDTQYF.

The genes are TRBV2 and TRBJ1-4; D unclear. The CDR3 spans 13 residues. The germline V gene has CDR1 SNHLY and CDR2 FYNNEI. The germline V and J ends were trimmed by 4 bases and 8 bases, with 11 bases remaining between them. The CDR3 bases are TGTGCCAGCAGTGCTGACCTAGGAGAAAAACTGTTTTTT. It specifies CASSADLGEKLFF.

The chain has TRBV9 and TRBJ1-1; 8 nucleotides agree with TRBD1. V shed 0 bases, J shed 11 bases, and the junction held 9 bases outside the gene matches. The length of the CDR3 is 14 residues. The germline V gene encodes CDR1 SGDLS and CDR2 YYNGEE. The CDR3 reads CASSVELGTGNAFF. For the CDR3, the DNA is TGTGCCAGCAGCGTAGAACTTGGGACAGGCAACGCTTTCTTT.

The chain joins TRBV28 to TRBJ1-1; D gene ambiguous. Germline CDR1 MDHEN, CDR2 SYDVKM. The CDR3 length is 13 residues. Trimming pared 6 bases from V and 5 bases from J, leaving 13 bases between. As DNA, the CDR3 is TGTGCCAGCAGCTTTGGTCGCAGGACTGAAGCTTTCTTT. Its protein is CASSFGRRTEAFF.

The chain links TRBV7-2 to TRBJ1-2; TRBD1 agrees at 7 bases. The CDR3 covers 12 residues. Trimming took 9 bases from V and 6 from J; bases not matched to a gene: 7. CDR1 SGHTA and CDR2 FQGNSA come from the germline V gene. CDR3 protein: CASQGDLNGYTF. The CDR3 DNA sequence: TGTGCCAGTCAGGGGGATTTAAATGGCTACACCTTC.

The chain links TRBV5-4 to TRBJ2-1, with 7 bases that match TRBD1. V lost 3 bases to trimming and J lost 6 bases; unmatched junction nucleotides: 9. Germline V lookup: CDR1 SGHNT, CDR2 YYREEE (reference sequence). The CDR3 has 15 amino acids. CDR3 DNA sequence: TGTGCCAGCAGCTCGTCGGACAGGTACTCCAATGAGCAGTTCTTC. Protein sequence: CASSSSDRYSNEQFF.

This rearrangement joins TRBV5-1 to TRBJ2-7; 12 nucleotides align to TRBD1. CDR3 length: 15 residues. V lost 4 bases to trimming and J lost 2 bases; unmatched junction nucleotides: 4. The germline V gene has CDR1 SGHRS and CDR2 YFSETQ. This CDR3 reads CASSPGTGGPYEQYF. The CDR3 DNA is TGCGCCAGCAGCCCAGGGACAGGGGGCCCCTACGAGCAGTACTTC.

CDR3 sequence (DNA): TGTGCCAGCAGTCGCTACGCGGGGTACGAGCAGTACTTC. It yields the protein CASSRYAGYEQYF. The V gene is TRBV27, the J gene TRBJ2-5, with D possibly matching TRBD2 (6 bases). The J call is in doubt because the DNA end fits TRBJ2-7 better. There are 13 residues in the CDR3. Germline CDR1 and CDR2: MNHEY and SMNVEV (reference sequence).

The CDR3: CASGVAGTYQETQYF. Written as DNA, the CDR3 is TGTGCCAGCGGAGTAGCGGGGACGTACCAAGAGACCCAGTACTTC. The chain employs TRBV27 and TRBJ2-5, with 8 bases identical to TRBD2. CDR3 length: 15 residues. With 8 bases clipped from V and 0 bases from J, the junction kept 8 bases outside the gene matches. CDR1 is MNHEY and CDR2 is SMNVEV in the germline V gene (reference sequence).

The genes are TRBV7-9 and TRBJ1-4, with 8 bases that match TRBD1. This CDR3 contains 15 residues. V shed 5 bases and J 5 bases; nucleotides not matched to a gene: 7. In germline, CDR1 is SEHNR, CDR2 FQNEAQ (reference sequence). The CDR3 bases are TGTGCCAGCAGCCCGACGCGACAGGGGAATGAAAAACTGTTTTTT. It translates to CASSPTRQGNEKLFF.

The V and J genes are TRBV9 and TRBJ2-1; the D gene is possibly TRBD1 (5 bases). Germline V gene sequence: CDR1 SGDLS, CDR2 YYNGEE. CDR3 length: 14 residues. V lost 0 bases, J lost 7 bases, and 11 bases lay in between. CDR3 DNA: TGTGCCAGCAGCGTAGTCGACAGCAAGAATGAGCAGTTCTTC. Translated, it gives CASSVVDSKNEQFF.

The chain combines TRBV25-1 with TRBJ2-7; D gene ambiguous. Trimming shortened V by 5 bases and J by 6 bases, and 17 bases separated the two germline ends. The CDR3 is made up of 14 amino acids. Germline V gene data show CDR1 as MGHDK and CDR2 as SYGVNS. CDR3 in amino acids: CASSPPVGLAEQYF. The CDR3 DNA sequence: TGTGCCAGCAGTCCCCCGGTGGGCTTGGCCGAGCAGTACTTC.